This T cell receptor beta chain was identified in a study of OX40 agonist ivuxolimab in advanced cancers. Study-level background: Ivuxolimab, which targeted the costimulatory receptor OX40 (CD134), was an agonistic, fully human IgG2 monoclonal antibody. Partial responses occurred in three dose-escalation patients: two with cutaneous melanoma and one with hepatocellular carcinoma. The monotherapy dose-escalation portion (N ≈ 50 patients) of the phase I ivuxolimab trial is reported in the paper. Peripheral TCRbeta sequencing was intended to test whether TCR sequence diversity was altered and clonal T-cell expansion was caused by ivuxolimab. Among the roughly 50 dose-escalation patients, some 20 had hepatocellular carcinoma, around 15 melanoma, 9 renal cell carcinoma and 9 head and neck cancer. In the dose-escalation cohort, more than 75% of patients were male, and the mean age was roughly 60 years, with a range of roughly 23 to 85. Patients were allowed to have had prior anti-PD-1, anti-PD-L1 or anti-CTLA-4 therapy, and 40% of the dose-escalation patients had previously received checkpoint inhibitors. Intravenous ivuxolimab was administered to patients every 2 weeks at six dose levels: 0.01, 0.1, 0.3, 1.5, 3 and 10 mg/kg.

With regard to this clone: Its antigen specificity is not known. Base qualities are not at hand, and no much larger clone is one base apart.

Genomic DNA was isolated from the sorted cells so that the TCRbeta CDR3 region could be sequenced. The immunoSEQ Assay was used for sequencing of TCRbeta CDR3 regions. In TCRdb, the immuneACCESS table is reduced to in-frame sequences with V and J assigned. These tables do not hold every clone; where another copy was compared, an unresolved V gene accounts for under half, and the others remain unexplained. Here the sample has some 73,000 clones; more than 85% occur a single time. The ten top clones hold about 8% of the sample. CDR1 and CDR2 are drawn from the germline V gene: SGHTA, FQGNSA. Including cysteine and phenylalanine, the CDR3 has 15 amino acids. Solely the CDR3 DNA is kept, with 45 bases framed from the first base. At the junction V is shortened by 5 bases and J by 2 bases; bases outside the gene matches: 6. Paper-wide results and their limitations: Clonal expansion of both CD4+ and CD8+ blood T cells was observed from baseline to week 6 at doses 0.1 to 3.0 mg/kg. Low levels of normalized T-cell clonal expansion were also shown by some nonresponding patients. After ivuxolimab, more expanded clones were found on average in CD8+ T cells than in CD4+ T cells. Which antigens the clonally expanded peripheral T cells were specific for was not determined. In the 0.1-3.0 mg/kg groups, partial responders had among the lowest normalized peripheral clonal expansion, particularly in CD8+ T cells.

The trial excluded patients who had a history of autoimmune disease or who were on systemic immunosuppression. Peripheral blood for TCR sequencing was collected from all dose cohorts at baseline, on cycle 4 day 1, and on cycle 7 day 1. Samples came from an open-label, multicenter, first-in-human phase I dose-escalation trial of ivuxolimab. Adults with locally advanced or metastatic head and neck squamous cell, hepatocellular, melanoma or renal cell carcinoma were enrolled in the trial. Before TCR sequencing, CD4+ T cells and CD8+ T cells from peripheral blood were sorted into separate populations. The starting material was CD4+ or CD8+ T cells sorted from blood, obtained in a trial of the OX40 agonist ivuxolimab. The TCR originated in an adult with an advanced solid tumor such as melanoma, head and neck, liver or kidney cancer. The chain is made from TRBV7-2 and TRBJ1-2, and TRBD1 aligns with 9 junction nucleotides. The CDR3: CASSPTDRGNYGYTF. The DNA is TGTGCCAGCAGCCCTACGGACAGGGGAAACTATGGCTACACCTTC.